Listed here are 2 T cell receptor beta chains from one sample, sequenced in a study of monozygotic twins with cystic fibrosis. The method was immunoSEQ multiplex PCR; TCRdb's version includes in-frame clones alone and lacks a portion of them. The sample contains about 20,000 clones, less than 95% of which appear only once. Sequencing was carried out using blood. The origin of the receptors is a girl aged 2-9 years with cystic fibrosis.

J is TRBJ2-2 and V is TRBV4-2; 12 nucleotides match TRBD2. Germline CDR1 and CDR2: LGHNA and YNFKEQ. Trimming removed 2 bases from V and 5 bases from J; junction bases left unmatched: 6. The CDR3 is 17 residues long. Here the CDR3 DNA reads TGTGCCAGCAGCCAAACACTAGCGGGAGGTATAACCGGGGAGCTGTTTTTT. The encoded protein is CASSQTLAGGITGELFF.

The chain couples TRBV7-6 to TRBJ2-5, with TRBD2 matching 8 bases. The V gene's germline CDR1 is SGHVS and CDR2 FNYEAQ. The CDR3 has 15 residues. Trimming cost V 2 bases and J 9 bases; bases outside gene matches: 11. This CDR3 is CASSLLASGQGAQYF. CDR3 nucleotides: TGTGCCAGCAGCTTATTGGCTAGCGGGCAAGGGGCCCAGTACTTC.